The T cell receptor (beta chain) under discussion was sequenced for a study of a mutant IDH1 vaccine in newly diagnosed glioma. About the research overall: The first vaccination came 4-6 weeks after radiotherapy alone, or with temozolomide cycles. Earlier care involved radiotherapy, temozolomide, or both, and the majority received both.

Here immunoSEQ multiplex PCR was the method, and the copy in TCRdb shows in-frame clones only, minus some. The table shows about 28,000 clones, with approximately 88% occurring only once. With regard to this clone: The antigen is undetermined.

CDR1 LNHDA and CDR2 SQIVND come from the germline V gene (reference sequence). Trimming cost V 1 base and J 3 bases, with 10 bases left between them. CDR3 size: 14 residues. The time point was: week 5, during vaccination. The vaccine gave 300 ug of a 20-mer mutant IDH1 peptide subcutaneously per dose. Here the sequenced sample was PBMCs, taken from a glioma patient whose treatment included an IDH1 peptide vaccine. The chain recombines TRBV19 with TRBJ2-7; the D call may be TRBD1 or TRBD2 (5 bases each). This clonotype was obtained from a man between 18 and 29 years old with glioma. The chain's CDR3 is CASSIAGQGYEQYF. CDR3 in DNA: TGTGCCAGTAGTATAGCGGGGCAGGGCTACGAGCAGTACTTC.